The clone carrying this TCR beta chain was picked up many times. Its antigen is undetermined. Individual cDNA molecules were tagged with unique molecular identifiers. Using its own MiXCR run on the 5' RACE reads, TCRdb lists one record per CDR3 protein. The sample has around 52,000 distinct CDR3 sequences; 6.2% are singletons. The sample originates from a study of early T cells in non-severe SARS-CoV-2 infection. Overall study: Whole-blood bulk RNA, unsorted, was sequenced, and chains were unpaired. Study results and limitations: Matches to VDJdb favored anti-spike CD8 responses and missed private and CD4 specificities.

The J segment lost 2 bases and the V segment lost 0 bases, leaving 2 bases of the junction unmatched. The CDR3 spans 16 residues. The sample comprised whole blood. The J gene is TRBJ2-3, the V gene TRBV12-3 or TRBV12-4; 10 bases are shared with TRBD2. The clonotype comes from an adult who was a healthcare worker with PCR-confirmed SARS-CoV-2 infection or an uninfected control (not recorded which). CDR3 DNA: TGTGCCAGCAGTTTAGCTAGCGGGGGGAACACAGATACGCAGTATTTT. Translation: CASSLASGGNTDTQYF.